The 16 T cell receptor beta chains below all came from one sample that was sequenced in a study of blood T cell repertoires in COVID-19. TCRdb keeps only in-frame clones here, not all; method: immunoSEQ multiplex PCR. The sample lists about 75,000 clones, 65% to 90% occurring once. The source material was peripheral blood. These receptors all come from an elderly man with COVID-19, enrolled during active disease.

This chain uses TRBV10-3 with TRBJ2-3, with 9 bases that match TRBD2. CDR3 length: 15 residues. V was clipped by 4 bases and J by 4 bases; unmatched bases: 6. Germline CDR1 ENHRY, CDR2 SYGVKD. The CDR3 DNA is TGTGCCATCAGTGGGTCGCGGGGGGGCCCAGATACGCAGTATTTT. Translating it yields CAISGSRGGPDTQYF.

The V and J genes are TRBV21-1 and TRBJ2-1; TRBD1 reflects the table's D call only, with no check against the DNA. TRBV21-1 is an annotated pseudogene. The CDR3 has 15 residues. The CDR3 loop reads CASRRQGAGYNEQFF. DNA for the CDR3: TGTGCCAGCAGAAGACAGGGGGCTGGGTACAATGAGCAGTTCTTC.

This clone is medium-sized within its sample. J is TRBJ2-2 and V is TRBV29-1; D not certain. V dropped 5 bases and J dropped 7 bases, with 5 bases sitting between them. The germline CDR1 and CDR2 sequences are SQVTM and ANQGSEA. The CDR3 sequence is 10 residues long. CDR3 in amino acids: CSVFFGELFF. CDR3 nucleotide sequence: TGCAGCGTTTTCTTCGGGGAGCTGTTTTTT.

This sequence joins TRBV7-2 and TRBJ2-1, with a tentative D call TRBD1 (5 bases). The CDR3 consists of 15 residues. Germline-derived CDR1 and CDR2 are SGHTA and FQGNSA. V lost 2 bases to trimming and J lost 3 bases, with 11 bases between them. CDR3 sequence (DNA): TGTGCCAGCAGCTTATCGCAGGGCTACTACAATGAGCAGTTCTTC. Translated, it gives CASSLSQGYYNEQFF.

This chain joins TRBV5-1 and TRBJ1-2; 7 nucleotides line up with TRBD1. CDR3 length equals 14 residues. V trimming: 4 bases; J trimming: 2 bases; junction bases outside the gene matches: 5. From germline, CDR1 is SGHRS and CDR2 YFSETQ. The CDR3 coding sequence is TGCGCCAGCAGCGGACTGACAGGGAACTATGGCTACACCTTC. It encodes CASSGLTGNYGYTF.

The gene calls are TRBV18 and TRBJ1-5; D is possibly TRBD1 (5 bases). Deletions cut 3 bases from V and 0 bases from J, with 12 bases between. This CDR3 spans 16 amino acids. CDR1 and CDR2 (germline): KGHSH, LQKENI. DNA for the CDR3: TGTGCCAGCTCACCCTTCGGACACAATAGCAATCAGCCCCAGCATTTT. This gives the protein CASSPFGHNSNQPQHF. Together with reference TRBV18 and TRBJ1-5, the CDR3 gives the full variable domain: NAGVMQNPRHLVRRRGQEARLRCSPMKGHSHVYWYRQLPEEGLKFMVYLQKENIIDESGMPKERFSAEFPKEGPSILRIQQVVRGDSAAYFCASSPFGHNSNQPQHFGDGTRLSIL.

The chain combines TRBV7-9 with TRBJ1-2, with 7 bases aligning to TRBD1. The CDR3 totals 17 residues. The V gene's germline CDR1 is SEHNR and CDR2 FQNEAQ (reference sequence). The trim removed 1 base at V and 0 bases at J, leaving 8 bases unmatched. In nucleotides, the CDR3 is TGTGCCAGCAGCTTAGGCCCGACAGGGCGGCCTAACTATGGCTACACCTTC. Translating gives CASSLGPTGRPNYGYTF.

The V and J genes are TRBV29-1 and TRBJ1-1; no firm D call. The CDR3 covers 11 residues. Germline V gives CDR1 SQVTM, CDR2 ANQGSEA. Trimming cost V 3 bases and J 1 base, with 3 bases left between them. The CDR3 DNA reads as TGCAGCGTTGAGAGGAACACTGAAGCTTTCTTT. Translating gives CSVERNTEAFF.

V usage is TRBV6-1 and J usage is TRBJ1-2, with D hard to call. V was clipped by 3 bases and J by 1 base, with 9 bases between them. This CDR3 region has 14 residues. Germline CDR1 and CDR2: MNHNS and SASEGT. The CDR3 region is CASSDPFYNYGYTF. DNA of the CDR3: TGTGCCAGCAGTGACCCCTTCTATAACTATGGCTACACCTTC.

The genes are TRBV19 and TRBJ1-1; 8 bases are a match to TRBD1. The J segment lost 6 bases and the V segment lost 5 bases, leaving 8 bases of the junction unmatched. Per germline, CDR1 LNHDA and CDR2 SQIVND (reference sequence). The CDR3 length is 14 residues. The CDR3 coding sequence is TGTGCCAGTAGTTCCGGACAGGGAGGATCTGAAGCTTTCTTT. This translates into CASSSGQGGSEAFF.

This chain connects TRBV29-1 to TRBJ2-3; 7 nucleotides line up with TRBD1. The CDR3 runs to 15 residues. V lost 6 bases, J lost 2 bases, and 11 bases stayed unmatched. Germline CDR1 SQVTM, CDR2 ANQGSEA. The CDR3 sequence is CSVRRTGVNTDTQYF. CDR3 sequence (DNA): TGCAGCGTCCGACGAACAGGGGTTAACACAGATACGCAGTATTTT.

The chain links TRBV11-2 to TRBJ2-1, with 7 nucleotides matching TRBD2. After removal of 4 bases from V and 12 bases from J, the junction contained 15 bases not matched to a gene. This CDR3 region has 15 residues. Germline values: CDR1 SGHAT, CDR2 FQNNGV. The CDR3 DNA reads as TGTGCCAGCAGCTCAACAGCGGGGCAAACGAGTAGGCAGTTCTTC. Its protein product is CASSSTAGQTSRQFF.

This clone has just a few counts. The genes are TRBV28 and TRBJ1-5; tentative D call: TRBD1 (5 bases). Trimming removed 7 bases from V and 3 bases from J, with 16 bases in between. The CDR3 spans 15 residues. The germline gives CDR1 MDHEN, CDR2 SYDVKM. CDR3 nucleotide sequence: TGTGCCAGCACCGCGGCGGGGCCCCCCAATCAGCCCCAGCATTTT. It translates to CASTAAGPPNQPQHF.

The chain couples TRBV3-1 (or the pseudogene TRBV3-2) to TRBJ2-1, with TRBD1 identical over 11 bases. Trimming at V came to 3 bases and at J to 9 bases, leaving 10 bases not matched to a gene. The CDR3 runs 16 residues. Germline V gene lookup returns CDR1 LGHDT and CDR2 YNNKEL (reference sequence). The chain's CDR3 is CASSQIEGQGELEQFF. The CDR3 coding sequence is TGTGCCAGCAGCCAGATCGAGGGACAGGGGGAACTTGAGCAGTTCTTC.

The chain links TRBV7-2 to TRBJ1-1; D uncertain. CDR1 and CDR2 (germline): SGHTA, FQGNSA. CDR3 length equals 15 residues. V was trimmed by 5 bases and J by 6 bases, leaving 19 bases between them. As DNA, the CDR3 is TGTGCCAGCAGCCTCCGGAGGAGCCCTCCACCTGAAGCTTTCTTT. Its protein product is CASSLRRSPPPEAFF.

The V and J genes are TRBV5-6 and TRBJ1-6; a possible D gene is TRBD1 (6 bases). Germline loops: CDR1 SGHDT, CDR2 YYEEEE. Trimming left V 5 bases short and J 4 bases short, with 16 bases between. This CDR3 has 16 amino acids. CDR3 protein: CASRRKQDSYNSPLHF. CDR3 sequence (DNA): TGTGCCAGCAGACGAAAACAGGACAGTTATAATTCACCCCTCCACTTT.